Shown below are 22 T cell receptor beta chains from a single sample sequenced in a study of blood T cell repertoires in COVID-19. Generated by immunoSEQ multiplex PCR, the TCRdb table keeps only in-frame clones and is missing some. The sample holds 150,000 or so clones; roughly 84% are singletons and the top ten take roughly 7.2%. The sequencing sample was made of peripheral blood. The receptors stem from a woman between 50 and 59 years old in a cohort sampled during active or convalescent COVID-19.

CDR3 region: CSVVSGQGVTDTQYF. The CDR3 bases are TGCAGCGTTGTGTCGGGACAGGGGGTGACAGATACGCAGTATTTT. The genes are TRBV29-1 and TRBJ2-3; 11 nucleotides agree with TRBD1. The junction had 6 bases not matched to a gene; V was cut back by 4 bases and J by 3 bases. The V gene's germline CDR1 is SQVTM and CDR2 ANQGSEA. CDR3 length equals 15 residues.

This clone was detected many times. The genes are TRBV24-1 and TRBJ2-2; D is uncertain. The CDR3 loop spans 18 amino acids. Germline CDR1 KGHDR, CDR2 SFDVKD. V gave up 3 bases and J gave up 1 base, with 17 bases separating them. Here the CDR3 reads CATSDPPPGRLNTGELFF. In nucleotides, the CDR3 is TGTGCCACCAGTGATCCACCCCCAGGAAGATTGAACACCGGGGAGCTGTTTTTT.

This clone was found a few times. This chain links TRBV5-6 with TRBJ2-7, with 8 bases aligning to TRBD1. Germline CDR1 is SGHDT and CDR2 is YYEEEE. V lost 4 bases to trimming and J lost 7 bases; unmatched junction nucleotides: 7. This CDR3 is built from 13 residues. The DNA for the CDR3 is TGTGCCAGCAGCACGCAGGGGGCGCGGGAGCAGTACTTC. This codes for CASSTQGAREQYF.

The chain links TRBV4-3 to TRBJ2-1, with D tentatively TRBD1 (6 bases). The ends were cut back, 1 base at V and 4 bases at J, with 17 bases in the middle. The CDR3 loop spans 17 amino acids. Germline lookup yields CDR1 LGHNA and CDR2 YSLEER. The CDR3 DNA sequence: TGCGCCAGCAGCCAAGGGGGGCAGTTTGTGGGTTACAATGAGCAGTTCTTC. Translated: CASSQGGQFVGYNEQFF.

This chain links TRBV6-2 or TRBV6-3 with TRBJ2-7; D is ambiguous. The CDR3 has 11 amino acids. V was trimmed by 0 bases and J by 6 bases, leaving 3 bases between them. Germline CDR1 reads MNHEY; CDR2 reads SVGEGT. This CDR3 is CASSYSSEQYF. Here the CDR3 DNA reads TGTGCCAGCAGTTACTCGAGCGAGCAGTACTTC.

The chain uses TRBV6-4 and TRBJ2-5; TRBD2 matches 12 bases. Germline CDR1 MRHNA, CDR2 SNTAGT. This CDR3 has 17 amino acids. Trimming at V came to 6 bases and at J to 7 bases, leaving 15 bases not matched to a gene. Written as DNA, the CDR3 is TGTGCCAGCAGCCACGCAGGGACTAGCGGGTATTTCCGGACCCAGTACTTC. Its protein product is CASSHAGTSGYFRTQYF.

The chain carries TRBV19 and TRBJ1-5; tentatively, D is TRBD1 (6 bases). Germline V gene data show CDR1 as LNHDA and CDR2 as SQIVND (reference sequence). Trimming removed 3 bases at V and 0 bases at J, with 18 bases between. The CDR3 covers 18 residues. The DNA for the CDR3 is TGTGCCAGTAGTATGGGCAGGGGACCCCTATATAGCAATCAGCCCCAGCATTTT. As protein: CASSMGRGPLYSNQPQHF.

The chain has TRBV12-5 and TRBJ2-4; 9 bases line up with TRBD2. V lost 6 bases to trimming and J lost 7 bases; unmatched junction nucleotides: 4. The CDR3 sequence is 13 residues long. Germline CDR1 reads LGHNT; CDR2 reads FRNRAP. This chain's CDR3 is CASGASGVNIQYF. DNA of the CDR3: TGTGCTAGTGGAGCTAGCGGGGTTAACATTCAGTACTTC.

In its sample, this clone was seen a few times. V usage is TRBV7-9 and J usage is TRBJ2-1, with 7 bases identical to TRBD1. V was pared by 5 bases and J by 9 bases, with 4 bases of the junction left unmatched. CDR3 length: 12 residues. From germline, CDR1 is SEHNR and CDR2 FQNEAQ (reference sequence). The CDR3 DNA reads TGTGCCAGCAGCCTAAAGGGGGCTGAGCAGTTCTTC. Translation: CASSLKGAEQFF. Based on the CDR3 plus reference TRBV7-9 and TRBJ2-1, the full variable domain is DTGVSQNPRHKITKRGQNVTFRCDPISEHNRLYWYRQTLGQGPEFLTYFQNEAQLEKSRLLSDRFSAERPKGSFSTLEIQRTEQGDSAMYLCASSLKGAEQFFGPGTRLTVL.

Turning to this clone: Other nucleotide sequences in the sample specify the same CDR3. The chain employs TRBV28 and TRBJ1-3; 8 positions agree with TRBD1. Trimming took 6 bases from V and 1 from J; bases not matched to a gene: 2. Germline V lookup: CDR1 MDHEN, CDR2 SYDVKM. This CDR3 is 14 amino acids long. The CDR3: CASRRTGSGNTIYF. DNA of the CDR3: TGTGCCAGCAGACGGACAGGGTCTGGAAACACCATATATTTT.

V and J are TRBV6-6 and TRBJ2-1; no clear D gene. This CDR3 is built from 14 residues. Germline CDR1 and CDR2: MNHNY and SVGAGI (reference sequence). Trimming shortened V by 8 bases and J by 3 bases, and 14 bases separated the two germline ends. The CDR3 here is CASLRQTLYNEQFF. In DNA, the CDR3 is TGTGCCAGCCTCAGGCAGACACTCTACAATGAGCAGTTCTTC.

V usage is TRBV29-1 and J usage is TRBJ1-2; tentative D call: TRBD1 (5 bases). The germline V gene has CDR1 SQVTM and CDR2 ANQGSEA. There are 12 residues in the CDR3. Trimming stripped 4 bases from V and 4 bases from J, with 10 bases between. The CDR3, as DNA: TGCAGCGTTGGGGCAGGGATCTATGGCTACACCTTC. Translation gives CSVGAGIYGYTF.

J is TRBJ2-3 and V is TRBV2; 10 nucleotides agree with TRBD2. Germline CDR1 and CDR2: SNHLY and FYNNEI. J was trimmed by 4 bases and V by 6 bases; bases with no gene match: 4. The CDR3 consists of 14 residues. The CDR3 DNA reads as TGTGCCAGCAGAGCGGGGACTAGCGCAGATACGCAGTATTTT. Translated: CASRAGTSADTQYF.

CDR3 loop: CASSKDSRGPGCDNTEAFF. For the CDR3, the DNA is TGTGCCAGCAGCAAAGATAGCAGGGGGCCGGGGTGCGATAACACTGAAGCTTTCTTT. V gene TRBV21-1 combines with J gene TRBJ1-1; the tabulated D call, TRBD1, remains unverified against the DNA. TRBV21-1 is recorded as a pseudogene. The CDR3 runs 19 residues.

The chain recombines TRBV19 with TRBJ2-1, with TRBD1 matching 7 bases. Germline CDR1 reads LNHDA; CDR2 reads SQIVND (reference sequence). The CDR3 spans 13 residues. V shed 4 bases, J shed 7 bases, and the junction held 4 bases outside the gene matches. CDR3 DNA sequence: TGTGCCAGTAGTACGGGACAGACTAATGAGCAGTTCTTC. Residues: CASSTGQTNEQFF.

The chain carries TRBV2 and TRBJ2-7; perhaps TRBD1 as D (5 bases). CDR3 length: 14 amino acids. Germline V gene sequence: CDR1 SNHLY, CDR2 FYNNEI. The V and J ends lost 1 base and 1 base respectively, with 8 bases between them. CDR3 amino acids: CASSEGTPSYEQYF. The CDR3 bases are TGTGCCAGCAGTGAAGGGACACCGTCCTACGAGCAGTACTTC.

The CDR3 is CASRDGGVNEAFF. The CDR3 bases are TGTGCCAGTAGAGATGGAGGGGTTAACGAAGCTTTCTTT. The J gene is TRBJ1-1, the V gene TRBV19, with a possible D match to TRBD1 (5 bases). Trimming took 6 bases from V and 8 from J, leaving 16 bases between them. This CDR3 spans 13 amino acids. Looked up from germline, CDR1 is LNHDA and CDR2 is SQIVND (reference sequence). Using reference TRBV19 and TRBJ1-1 for the parts outside the CDR3, the full variable domain is DGGITQSPKYLFRKEGQNVTLSCEQNLNHDAMYWYRQDPGQGLRLIYYSQIVNDFQKGDIAEGYSVSREKKESFPLTVTSAQKNPTAFYLCASRDGGVNEAFFGQGTRLTVV.

The chain recombines TRBV5-1 with TRBJ1-4; TRBD1 aligns across 7 bases. The CDR3 is 18 residues long. Germline assignment: CDR1 SGHRS and CDR2 YFSETQ. The J segment lost 1 base and the V segment lost 4 bases, leaving 13 bases of the junction unmatched. The CDR3 DNA reads TGCGCCAGCAGCCTGTCCCCCTCGACAGGGTTAACTAATGAAAAACTGTTTTTT. This gives the protein CASSLSPSTGLTNEKLFF.

The chain combines TRBV5-1 with TRBJ2-2; 10 nucleotides align to TRBD2. Looked up from germline, CDR1 is SGHRS and CDR2 is YFSETQ. The CDR3 contains 15 residues. Trimming at V came to 4 bases and at J to 6 bases, leaving 6 bases not matched to a gene. In DNA form, the CDR3 reads TGCGCCAGCAGCCCAGGACTAGCGGTGGCCGGGGAGCTGTTTTTT. Residues: CASSPGLAVAGELFF. Full variable domain (outside the CDR3, taken from reference TRBV5-1 and TRBJ2-2): KAGVTQTPRYLIKTRGQQVTLSCSPISGHRSVSWYQQTPGQGLQFLFEYFSETQRNKGNFPGRFSGRQFSNSRSEMNVSTLELGDSALYLCASSPGLAVAGELFFGEGSRLTVL.

The chain uses TRBV2 and TRBJ1-5; D is ambiguous. This CDR3 contains 14 residues. Per germline, CDR1 SNHLY and CDR2 FYNNEI. The V end lost 4 bases, the J end lost 7 bases, and 14 bases lay between the germline ends. The chain's CDR3 is CASSGGGFGQPQHF. The CDR3 DNA follows: TGTGCCAGCAGTGGAGGTGGGTTCGGCCAGCCCCAGCATTTT.

V is TRBV6-1 and J is TRBJ1-2; TRBD1 is a possible D gene (6 bases). Looked up from germline, CDR1 is MNHNS and CDR2 is SASEGT. The CDR3 loop spans 16 amino acids. V was trimmed by 3 bases and J by 11 bases, leaving 25 bases between them. For the CDR3, the DNA is TGTGCCAGCAGTGAGGTCAGGGGACGACAAGATTCCGCATACACCTTC. It codes for CASSEVRGRQDSAYTF.

This clone was detected only once. This chain joins TRBV7-9 and TRBJ1-3; TRBD1 matches 7 bases. Germline CDR1 and CDR2: SEHNR and FQNEAQ (reference sequence). With 2 bases clipped from V and 0 bases from J, the junction kept 7 bases outside the gene matches. This CDR3 contains 17 residues. CDR3 in amino acids: CASSLTGVYISGNTIYF. CDR3 nucleotides: TGTGCCAGCAGCTTAACAGGGGTGTACATCTCTGGAAACACCATATATTTT.